This TCR beta chain was obtained from a study of T cell repertoires in cytomegalovirus infection. Study background: Recently described HLA-C-restricted plus well-studied HLA-B-restricted CMV epitopes were used. An indication of both CMV infection and matching HLA type came from public TCR beta signatures.

TCRdb called the reads again in MiXCR, with one record for every CDR3 protein. The sample lists 450,000 to 600,000 distinct CDR3 sequences; around a third were seen once. Comment on this clonotype: Its target is unknown.

Study results and caveats: Public TCR beta family frequency separated CMV-and-HLA carriers, including in an independent cohort. Ex vivo, HLA-C-restricted CMV-specific TCR beta clonotypes prevailed over the rest of the response.

The CDR3 has 13 residues. Trimming removed 6 bases at V and 4 bases at J, with 11 bases between. Germline CDR1 reads SEHNR; CDR2 reads FQNEAQ (reference sequence). This TCR was sampled from a human donor in good health (CMV status not recorded). Some clones in this sample may be carry-over from other donors' samples. The J gene is TRBJ2-3, the V gene TRBV7-9; D remains unclear. This specimen was cultured PBMCs, taken from culture after CMV antigen stimulation. The CDR3 loop is CASRHKVADTQYF. The CDR3 coding sequence is TGTGCCAGCAGGCACAAAGTAGCAGATACGCAGTATTTT.